This TCR beta chain was sequenced for a study of blood T cell repertoires in COVID-19. Study in general: Nucleic acid was either cDNA or gDNA, and it came from T cells, B-cell-depleted T cells, or PBMCs.

Original handling: Amplification of reference gene primers was used by the study to estimate nucleated cell counts. Some clones are missing from TCRdb's copy, which holds only in-frame ones; the method was immunoSEQ multiplex PCR. From that table come the V and J calls and clone size; the DNA was used to work out D and trimming. Here the sample spans about 100,000 clones, over 75% being singletons. This clone was counted at least ten times. The CDR3 is 15 amino acids. CDR1 and CDR2 from the germline V gene are WSHSY and SAAADI. The junction had 3 bases not matched to a gene; V was cut back by 0 bases and J by 1 base.

Sequenced sample: peripheral blood. The V gene is TRBV10-2, the J gene TRBJ2-7, with TRBD1 matching over 7 bases. This sequence originates from a human donor in a cohort sampled during active COVID-19. DNA of the CDR3: TGCGCCAGCAGTGAGTCAAACAGGGGTTCCTACGAGCAGTACTTC. Encoded protein: CASSESNRGSYEQYF.